Following are 3 T cell receptor beta chains from one sample sequenced in a study of shared clonotypes between healthy human individuals. CD45RO-negative, CCR7-selected cells formed the naive CD8 fraction, which excluded terminally differentiated effector memory CD45RA+ cells. This table comes from immunoSEQ multiplex PCR, and its TCRdb copy is limited to in-frame clones, with some not included. The repertoire consists of some 2.1 million clones, with around 95% occurring once and the leading ten covering 1.5% to 2%. Sample: naive CD8+ T cells from PBMCs. Source of these receptors: a man between 18 and 35 years old in good health. Some clones in this sample may be carry-over from other donors' samples.

The V call is TRBV10-3, the J call TRBJ2-7; D unclear. Trimming left V 3 bases short and J 0 bases short, with 15 bases between. This CDR3 region has 16 residues. The V gene's germline CDR1 is ENHRY and CDR2 SYGVKD. The CDR3 bases are TGTGCCATCAGTGACTTGGGTCTACTAAGCTCCTACGAGCAGTACTTC. This translates into CAISDLGLLSSYEQYF.

The chain combines TRBV4-2 with TRBJ2-3; 8 nucleotides match TRBD2. Germline CDR1 reads LGHNA; CDR2 reads YNFKEQ. With V trimmed by 4 bases and J by 2 bases, 5 bases remained unmatched. The length of the CDR3 is 15 residues. CDR3 loop: CASSLGLAPTDTQYF. CDR3 in DNA: TGTGCCAGCAGCCTCGGACTAGCCCCCACAGATACGCAGTATTTT.

The chain couples TRBV27 to TRBJ2-1; D perhaps matches TRBD1 (5 bases). Germline CDR1 reads MNHEY; CDR2 reads SMNVEV (reference sequence). V was cut by 10 bases and J by 4 bases, with 23 bases left in between. The CDR3 loop spans 16 amino acids. The CDR3 bases are TGTGCCACCCTCTCCCAGGGAACTACACTATACAATGAGCAGTTCTTC. Its translation: CATLSQGTTLYNEQFF.